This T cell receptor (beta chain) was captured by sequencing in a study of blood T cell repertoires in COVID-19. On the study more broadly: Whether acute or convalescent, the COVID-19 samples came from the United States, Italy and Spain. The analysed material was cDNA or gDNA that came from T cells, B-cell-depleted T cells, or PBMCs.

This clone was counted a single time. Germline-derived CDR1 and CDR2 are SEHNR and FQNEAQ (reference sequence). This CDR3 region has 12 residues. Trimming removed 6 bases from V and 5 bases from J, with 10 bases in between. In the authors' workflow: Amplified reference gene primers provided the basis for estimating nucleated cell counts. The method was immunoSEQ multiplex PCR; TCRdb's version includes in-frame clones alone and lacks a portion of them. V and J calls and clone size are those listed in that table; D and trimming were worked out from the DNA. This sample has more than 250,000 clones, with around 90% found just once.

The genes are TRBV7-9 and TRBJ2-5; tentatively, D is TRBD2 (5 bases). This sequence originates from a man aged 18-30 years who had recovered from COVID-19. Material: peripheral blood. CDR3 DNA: TGTGCCAGCAGACTCTCGGGGGAGACCCAGTACTTC. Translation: CASRLSGETQYF.